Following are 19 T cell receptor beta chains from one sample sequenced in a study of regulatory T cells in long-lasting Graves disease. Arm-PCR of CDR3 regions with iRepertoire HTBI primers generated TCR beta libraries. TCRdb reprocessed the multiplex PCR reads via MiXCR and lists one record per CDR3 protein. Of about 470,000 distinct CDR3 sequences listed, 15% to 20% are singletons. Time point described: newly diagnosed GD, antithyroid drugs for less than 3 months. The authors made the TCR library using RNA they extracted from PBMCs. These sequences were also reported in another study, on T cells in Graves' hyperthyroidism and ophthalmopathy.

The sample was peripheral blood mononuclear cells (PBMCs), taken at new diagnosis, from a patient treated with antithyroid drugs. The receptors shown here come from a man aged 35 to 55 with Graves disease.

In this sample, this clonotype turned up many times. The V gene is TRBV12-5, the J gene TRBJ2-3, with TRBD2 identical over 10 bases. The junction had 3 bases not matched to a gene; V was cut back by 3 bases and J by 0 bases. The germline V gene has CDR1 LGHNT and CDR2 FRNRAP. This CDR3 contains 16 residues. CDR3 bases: TGTGCTAGTGGTTTTATGACTAGCGGGAGCACAGATACGCAGTATTTT. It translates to CASGFMTSGSTDTQYF.

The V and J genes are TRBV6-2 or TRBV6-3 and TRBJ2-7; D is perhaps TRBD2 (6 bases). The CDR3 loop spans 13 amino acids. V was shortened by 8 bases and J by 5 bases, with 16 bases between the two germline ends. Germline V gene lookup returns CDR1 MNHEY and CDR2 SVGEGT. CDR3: CASLPTGVNEQYF. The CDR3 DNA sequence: TGTGCCAGCCTCCCCACGGGAGTCAACGAGCAGTACTTC.

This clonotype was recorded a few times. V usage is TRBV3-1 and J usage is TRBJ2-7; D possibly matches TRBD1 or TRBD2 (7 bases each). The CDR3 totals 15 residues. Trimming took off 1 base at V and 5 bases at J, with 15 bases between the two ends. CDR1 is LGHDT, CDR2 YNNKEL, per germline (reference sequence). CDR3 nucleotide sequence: TGTGCCAGCAGCCAAGGCAGGGGGGGGTCCCACGAGCAGTACTTC. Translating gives CASSQGRGGSHEQYF.

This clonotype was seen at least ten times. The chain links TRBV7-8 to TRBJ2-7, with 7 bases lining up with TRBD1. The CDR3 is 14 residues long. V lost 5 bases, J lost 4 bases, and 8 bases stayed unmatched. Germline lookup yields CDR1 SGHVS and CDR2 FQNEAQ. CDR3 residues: CASSSLDRVYEQYF. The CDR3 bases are TGTGCCAGCAGCAGCCTCGACAGGGTGTACGAGCAGTACTTC.

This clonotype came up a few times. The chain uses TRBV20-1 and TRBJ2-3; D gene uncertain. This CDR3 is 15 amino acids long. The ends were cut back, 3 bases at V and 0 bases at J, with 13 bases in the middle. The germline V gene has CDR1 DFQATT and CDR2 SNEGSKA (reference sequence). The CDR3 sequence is CSASGFTSSTDTQYF. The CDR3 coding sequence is TGCAGTGCTAGTGGCTTCACGTCTAGCACAGATACGCAGTATTTT.

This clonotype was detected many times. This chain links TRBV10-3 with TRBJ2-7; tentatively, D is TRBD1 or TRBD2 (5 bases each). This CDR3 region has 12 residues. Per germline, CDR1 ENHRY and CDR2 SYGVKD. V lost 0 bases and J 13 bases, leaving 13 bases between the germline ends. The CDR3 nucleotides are TGTGCCATCAGTGAGTCCGGGGACCTAAGCTACTTC. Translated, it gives CAISESGDLSYF.

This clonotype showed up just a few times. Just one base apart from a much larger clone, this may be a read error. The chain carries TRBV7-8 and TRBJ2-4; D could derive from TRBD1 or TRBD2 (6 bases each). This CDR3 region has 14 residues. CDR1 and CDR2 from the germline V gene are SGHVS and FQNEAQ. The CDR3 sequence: CASSFMGGGNIQCF. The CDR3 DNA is TGTGCCAGCAGCTTCATGGGGGGCGGAAACATTCAGTGCTTC.

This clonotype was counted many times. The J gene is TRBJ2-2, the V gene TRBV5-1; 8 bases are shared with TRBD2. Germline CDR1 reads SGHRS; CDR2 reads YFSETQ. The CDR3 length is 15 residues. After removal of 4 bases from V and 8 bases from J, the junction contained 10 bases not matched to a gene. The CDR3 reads CASSPTSGAQGELFF. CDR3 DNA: TGCGCCAGCAGCCCAACTAGCGGAGCCCAGGGGGAGCTGTTTTTT. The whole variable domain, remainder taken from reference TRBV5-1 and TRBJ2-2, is KAGVTQTPRYLIKTRGQQVTLSCSPISGHRSVSWYQQTPGQGLQFLFEYFSETQRNKGNFPGRFSGRQFSNSRSEMNVSTLELGDSALYLCASSPTSGAQGELFFGEGSRLTVL.

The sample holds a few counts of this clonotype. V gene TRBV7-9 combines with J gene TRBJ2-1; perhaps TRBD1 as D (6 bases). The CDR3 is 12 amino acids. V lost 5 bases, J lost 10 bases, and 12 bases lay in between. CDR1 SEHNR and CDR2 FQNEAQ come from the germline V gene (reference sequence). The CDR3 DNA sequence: TGTGCCAGCAGCCTGGGACAAAGGGAGCAGTTCTTC. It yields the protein CASSLGQREQFF.

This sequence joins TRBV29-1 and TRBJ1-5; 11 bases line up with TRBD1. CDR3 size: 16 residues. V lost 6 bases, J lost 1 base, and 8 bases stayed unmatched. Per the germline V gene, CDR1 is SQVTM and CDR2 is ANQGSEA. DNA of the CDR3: TGCAGCGTGTTGACTGGACAGGGGGCCAGCAATCAGCCCCAGCATTTT. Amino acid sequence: CSVLTGQGASNQPQHF.

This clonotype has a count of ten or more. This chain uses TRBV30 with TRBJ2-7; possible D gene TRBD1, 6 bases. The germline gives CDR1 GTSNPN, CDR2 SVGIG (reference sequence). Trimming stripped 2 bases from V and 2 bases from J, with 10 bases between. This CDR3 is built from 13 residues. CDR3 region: CAWSKRGTYEQYF. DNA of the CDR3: TGTGCCTGGAGTAAGAGGGGGACCTACGAGCAGTACTTC.

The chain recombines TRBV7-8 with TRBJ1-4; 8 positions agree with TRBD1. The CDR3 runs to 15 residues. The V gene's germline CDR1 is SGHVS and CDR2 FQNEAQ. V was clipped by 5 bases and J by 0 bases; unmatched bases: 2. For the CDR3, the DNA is TGTGCCAGCAGCCGGACAGGGTCAACTAATGAAAAACTGTTTTTT. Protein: CASSRTGSTNEKLFF.

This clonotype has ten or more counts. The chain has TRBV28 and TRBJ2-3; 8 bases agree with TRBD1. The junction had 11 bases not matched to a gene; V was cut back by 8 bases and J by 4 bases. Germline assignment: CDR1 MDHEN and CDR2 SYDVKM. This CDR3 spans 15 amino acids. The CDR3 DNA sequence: TGTGCCAGCTGGGGGTGGACAGGGTTTTCAGATACGCAGTATTTT. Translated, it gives CASWGWTGFSDTQYF. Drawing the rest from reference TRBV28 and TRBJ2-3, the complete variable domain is DVKVTQSSRYLVKRTGEKVFLECVQDMDHENMFWYRQDPGLGLRLIYFSYDVKMKEKGDIPEGYSVSREKKERFSLILESASTNQTSMYLCASWGWTGFSDTQYFGPGTRLTVL.

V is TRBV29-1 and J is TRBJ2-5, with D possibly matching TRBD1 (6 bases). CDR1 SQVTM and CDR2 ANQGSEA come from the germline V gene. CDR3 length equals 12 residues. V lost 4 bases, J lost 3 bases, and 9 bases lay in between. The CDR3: CSVGQDKETQYF. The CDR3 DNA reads TGCAGCGTTGGACAGGACAAAGAGACCCAGTACTTC.

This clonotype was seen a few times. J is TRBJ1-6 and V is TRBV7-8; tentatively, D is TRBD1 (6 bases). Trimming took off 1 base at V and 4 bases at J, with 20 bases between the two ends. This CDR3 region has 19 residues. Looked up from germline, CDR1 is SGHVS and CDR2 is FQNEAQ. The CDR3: CASSLETRTDPFYNSPLHF. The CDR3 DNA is TGTGCCAGCAGCTTAGAAACTAGGACAGATCCATTTTATAATTCACCCCTCCACTTT.

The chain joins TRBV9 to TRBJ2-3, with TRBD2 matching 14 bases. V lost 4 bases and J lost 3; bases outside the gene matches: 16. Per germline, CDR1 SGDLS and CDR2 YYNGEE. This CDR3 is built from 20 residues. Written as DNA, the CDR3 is TGTGCCAGCAGCCCACCGGGACTAGCGGGAGATTGGTTAGAGACAGATACGCAGTATTTT. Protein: CASSPPGLAGDWLETDTQYF.

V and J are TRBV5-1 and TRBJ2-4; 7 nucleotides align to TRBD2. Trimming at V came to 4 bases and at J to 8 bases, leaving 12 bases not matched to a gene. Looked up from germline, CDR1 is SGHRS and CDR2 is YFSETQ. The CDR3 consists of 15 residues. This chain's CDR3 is CASSPDLGGRDIQYF. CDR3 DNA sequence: TGCGCCAGCAGCCCGGACTTGGGCGGGAGAGACATTCAGTACTTC.

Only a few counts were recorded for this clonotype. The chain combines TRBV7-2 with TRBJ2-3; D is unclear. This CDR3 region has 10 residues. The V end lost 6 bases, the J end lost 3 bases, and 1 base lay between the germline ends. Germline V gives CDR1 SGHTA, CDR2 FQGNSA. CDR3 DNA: TGTGCCAGCAGAACAGATACGCAGTATTTT. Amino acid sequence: CASRTDTQYF.

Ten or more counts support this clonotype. CDR3 residues: CASSLPDRAGELFF. CDR3 bases: TGTGCCAGCAGCTTGCCTGACAGGGCCGGGGAGCTGTTTTTT. The chain combines TRBV5-6 with TRBJ2-2, with 7 bases identical to TRBD1. Per the germline V gene, CDR1 is SGHDT and CDR2 is YYEEEE. V shed 1 base, J shed 6 bases, and the junction held 3 bases outside the gene matches. The CDR3 has 14 residues.